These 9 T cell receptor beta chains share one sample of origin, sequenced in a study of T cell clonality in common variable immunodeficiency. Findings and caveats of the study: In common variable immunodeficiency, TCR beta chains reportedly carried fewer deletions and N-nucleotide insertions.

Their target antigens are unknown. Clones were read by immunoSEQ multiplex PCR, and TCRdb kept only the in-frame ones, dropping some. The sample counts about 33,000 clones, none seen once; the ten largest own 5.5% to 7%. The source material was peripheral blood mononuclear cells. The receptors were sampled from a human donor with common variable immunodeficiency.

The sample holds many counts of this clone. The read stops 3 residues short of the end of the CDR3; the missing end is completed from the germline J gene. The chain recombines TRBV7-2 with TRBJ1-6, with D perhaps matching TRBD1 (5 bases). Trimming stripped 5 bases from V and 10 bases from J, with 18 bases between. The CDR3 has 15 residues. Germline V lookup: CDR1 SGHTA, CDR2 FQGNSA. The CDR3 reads CASSPEPGLGSPLHF. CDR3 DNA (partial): TGTGCCAGCAGCCCCGAGCCAGGGCTGGGATCACCC.

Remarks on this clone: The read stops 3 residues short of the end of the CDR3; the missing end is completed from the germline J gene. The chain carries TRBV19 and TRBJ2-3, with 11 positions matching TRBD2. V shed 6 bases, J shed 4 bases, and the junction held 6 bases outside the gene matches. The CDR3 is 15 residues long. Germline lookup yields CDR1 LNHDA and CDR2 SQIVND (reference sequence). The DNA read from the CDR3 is TGTGCCAGTAGGCCTCTAGCGGGGGGTGCAGATACG. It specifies CASRPLAGGADT. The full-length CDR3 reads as CASRPLAGGADTQYF. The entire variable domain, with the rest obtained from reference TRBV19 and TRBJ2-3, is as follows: DGGITQSPKYLFRKEGQNVTLSCEQNLNHDAMYWYRQDPGQGLRLIYYSQIVNDFQKGDIAEGYSVSREKKESFPLTVTSAQKNPTAFYLCASRPLAGGADTQYFGPGTRLTVL.

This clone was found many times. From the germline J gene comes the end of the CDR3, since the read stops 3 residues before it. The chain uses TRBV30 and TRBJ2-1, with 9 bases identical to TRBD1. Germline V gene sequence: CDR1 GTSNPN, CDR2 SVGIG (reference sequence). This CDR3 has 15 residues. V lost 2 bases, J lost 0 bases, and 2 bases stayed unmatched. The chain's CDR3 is CAWSPGQGSYNEQFF. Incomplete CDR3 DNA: TGTGCCTGGAGTCCGGGACAGGGCTCCTACAATGAG.

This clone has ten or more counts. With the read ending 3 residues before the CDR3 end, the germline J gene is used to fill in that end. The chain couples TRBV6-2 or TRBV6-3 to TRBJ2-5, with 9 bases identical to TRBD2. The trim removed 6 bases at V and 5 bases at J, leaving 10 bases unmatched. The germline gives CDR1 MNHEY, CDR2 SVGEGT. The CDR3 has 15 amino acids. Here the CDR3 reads CASSLAGGPQETQYF. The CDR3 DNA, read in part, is TGTGCCAGCAGCCTCGCGGGGGGGCCTCAGGAGACC.

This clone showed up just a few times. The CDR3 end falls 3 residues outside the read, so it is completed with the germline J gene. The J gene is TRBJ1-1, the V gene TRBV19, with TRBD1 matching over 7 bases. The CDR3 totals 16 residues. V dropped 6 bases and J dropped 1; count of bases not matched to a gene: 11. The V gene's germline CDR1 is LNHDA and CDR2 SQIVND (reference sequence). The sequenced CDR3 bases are TGTGCCAGTAGCAACTTTTGGACAGGAGAGAACACTGAA. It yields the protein CASSNFWTGENTE. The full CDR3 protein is CASSNFWTGENTEAFF. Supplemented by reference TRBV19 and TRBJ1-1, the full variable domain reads DGGITQSPKYLFRKEGQNVTLSCEQNLNHDAMYWYRQDPGQGLRLIYYSQIVNDFQKGDIAEGYSVSREKKESFPLTVTSAQKNPTAFYLCASSNFWTGENTEAFFGQGTRLTVV.

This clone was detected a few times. The covered CDR3 bases are TGTGCCACCGACAGGGGGCCTGGAAACACC. Its protein is CATDRGPGNT. In full, the CDR3 is CATDRGPGNTIYF. The chain combines TRBV7-9 with TRBJ1-3; 10 nucleotides line up with TRBD1. The CDR3 end falls 3 residues outside the read, so it is completed with the germline J gene. Germline V gene sequence: CDR1 SEHNR, CDR2 FQNEAQ (reference sequence). This CDR3 has 13 amino acids. J was trimmed by 2 bases and V by 10 bases; bases with no gene match: 2. Based on the CDR3 plus reference TRBV7-9 and TRBJ1-3, the full variable domain is DTGVSQNPRHKITKRGQNVTFRCDPISEHNRLYWYRQTLGQGPEFLTYFQNEAQLEKSRLLSDRFSAERPKGSFSTLEIQRTEQGDSAMYLCATDRGPGNTIYFGEGSWLTVV.

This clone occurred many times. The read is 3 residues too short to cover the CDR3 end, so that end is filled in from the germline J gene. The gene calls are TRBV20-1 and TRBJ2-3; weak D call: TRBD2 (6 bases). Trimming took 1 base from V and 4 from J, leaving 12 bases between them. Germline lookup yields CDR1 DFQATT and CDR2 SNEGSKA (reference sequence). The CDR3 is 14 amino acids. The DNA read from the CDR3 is TGCAGTGCTAGAGCAATGGGACTCGCAGATACG. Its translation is CSARAMGLADT. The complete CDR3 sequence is CSARAMGLADTQYF.

The CDR3 here is CASSSTSNTQYF. The CDR3 DNA, read in part, is TGTGCCAGCAGCTCGACTAGTAATACG. The V and J genes are TRBV7-9 and TRBJ2-3; tentatively, D is TRBD2 (6 bases). The CDR3 end is not reached by the read, which stops 3 residues before it; the germline J gene fills it in. Trimming left V 4 bases short and J 7 bases short, with 9 bases between. Germline V gene data show CDR1 as SEHNR and CDR2 as FQNEAQ (reference sequence). The CDR3 runs 12 residues.

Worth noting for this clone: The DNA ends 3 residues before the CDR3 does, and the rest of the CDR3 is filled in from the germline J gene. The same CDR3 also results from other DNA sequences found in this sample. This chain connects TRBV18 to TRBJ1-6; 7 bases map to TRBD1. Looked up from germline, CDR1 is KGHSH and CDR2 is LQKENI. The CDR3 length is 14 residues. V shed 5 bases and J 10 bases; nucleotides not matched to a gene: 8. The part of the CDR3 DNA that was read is TGTGCCAGCTCAGTGGGACAGCAAGGGTCACCC. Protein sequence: CASSVGQQGSP. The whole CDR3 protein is CASSVGQQGSPLHF. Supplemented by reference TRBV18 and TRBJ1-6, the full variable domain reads NAGVMQNPRHLVRRRGQEARLRCSPMKGHSHVYWYRQLPEEGLKFMVYLQKENIIDESGMPKERFSAEFPKEGPSILRIQQVVRGDSAAYFCASSVGQQGSPLHFGNGTRLTVT.